This T cell receptor beta chain was obtained from a study of cytomegalovirus exposure and HLA in healthy donors. The CDR3 length is 13 residues. Trimming removed 8 bases at V and 1 base at J, with 8 bases between. The germline V gene encodes CDR1 SGHVS and CDR2 FQNEAQ. PCR employed 60 Vbeta and 13 Jbeta primers. Data came from immunoSEQ multiplex PCR; TCRdb stores just in-frame clones and leaves some out. The repertoire includes tens of thousands of clones, about three quarters of them detected once, and approximately 5.4% sits in the top ten. Study-wide results and limits: It emerged from a later analysis that several of the most significant clusters appeared to be linked to common viral pathogens. Later work showed greater clonal expansion in HLA-associated TCR beta chains than in equally common others. Cytomegalovirus-associated TCR beta chains were listed, numbering roughly 150. In a later analysis, a missense DCLRE1C variant was linked to TCR beta V- and J-gene trimming.

Details on this clone: Its cognate antigen is unknown.

Sequencing used PBMCs. The V call is TRBV7-8, the J call TRBJ2-2; no definite D call. This TCR was sampled from a male donor in good health and CMV-seropositive. The CDR3 loop reads CASDPKNTGELFF. For the CDR3, the DNA is TGTGCCAGCGATCCTAAGAACACCGGGGAGCTGTTTTTT.